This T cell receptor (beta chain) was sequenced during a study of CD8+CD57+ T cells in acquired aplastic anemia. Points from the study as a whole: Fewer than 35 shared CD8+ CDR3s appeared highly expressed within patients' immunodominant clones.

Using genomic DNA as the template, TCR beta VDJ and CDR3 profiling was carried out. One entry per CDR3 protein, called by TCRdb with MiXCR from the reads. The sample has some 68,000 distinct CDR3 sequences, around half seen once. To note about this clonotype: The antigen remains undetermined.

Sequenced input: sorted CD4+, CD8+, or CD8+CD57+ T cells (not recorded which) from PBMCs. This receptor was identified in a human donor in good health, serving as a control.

The chain's CDR3 is CAISAGTSDYNEQFF. CDR3 DNA: TGTGCCATCAGTGCCGGGACTAGCGATTACAATGAGCAGTTCTTC. The chain couples TRBV10-3 to TRBJ2-1; 10 nucleotides agree with TRBD2. Trimming removed 4 bases from V and 4 bases from J; junction bases left unmatched: 4. The germline V gene encodes CDR1 ENHRY and CDR2 SYGVKD. This CDR3 comprises 15 residues.